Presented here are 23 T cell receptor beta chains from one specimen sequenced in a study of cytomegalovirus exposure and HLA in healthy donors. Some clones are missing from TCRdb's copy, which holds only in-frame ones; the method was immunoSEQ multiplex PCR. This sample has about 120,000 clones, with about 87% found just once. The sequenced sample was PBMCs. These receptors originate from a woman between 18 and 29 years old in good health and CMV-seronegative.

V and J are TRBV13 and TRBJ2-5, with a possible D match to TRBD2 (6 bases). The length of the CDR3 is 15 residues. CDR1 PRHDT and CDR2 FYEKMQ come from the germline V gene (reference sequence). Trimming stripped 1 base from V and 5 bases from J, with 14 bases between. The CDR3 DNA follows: TGTGCCAGCAGCTTAGCCTCGACTAGGCCCGAGACCCAGTACTTC. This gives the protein CASSLASTRPETQYF.

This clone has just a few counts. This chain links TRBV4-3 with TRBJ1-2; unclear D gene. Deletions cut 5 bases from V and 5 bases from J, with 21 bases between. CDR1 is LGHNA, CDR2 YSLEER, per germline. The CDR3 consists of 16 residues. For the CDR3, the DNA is TGCGCCAGCAGCTATCAAGATTCGCCGGGAGGATATGGCTACACCTTC. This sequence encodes CASSYQDSPGGYGYTF.

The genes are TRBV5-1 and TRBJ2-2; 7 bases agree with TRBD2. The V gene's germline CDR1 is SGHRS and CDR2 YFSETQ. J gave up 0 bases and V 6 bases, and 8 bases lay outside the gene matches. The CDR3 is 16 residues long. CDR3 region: CASTHFAGANTGELFF. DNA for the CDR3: TGCGCCAGCACCCATTTTGCGGGAGCGAACACCGGGGAGCTGTTTTTT.

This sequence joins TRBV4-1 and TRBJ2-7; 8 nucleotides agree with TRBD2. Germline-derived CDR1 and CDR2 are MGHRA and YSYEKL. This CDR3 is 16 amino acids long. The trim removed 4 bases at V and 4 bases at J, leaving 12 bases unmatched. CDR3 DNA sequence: TGCGCCAGCAGCCCAGGGACGGGGGGGGTACCATACGAGCAGTACTTC. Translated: CASSPGTGGVPYEQYF.

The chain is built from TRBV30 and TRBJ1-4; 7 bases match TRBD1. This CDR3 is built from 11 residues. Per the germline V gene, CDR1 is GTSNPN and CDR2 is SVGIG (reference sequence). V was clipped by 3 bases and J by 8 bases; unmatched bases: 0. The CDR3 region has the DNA TGTGCCTGGAGACAGGGGGAAAAACTGTTTTTT. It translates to CAWRQGEKLFF. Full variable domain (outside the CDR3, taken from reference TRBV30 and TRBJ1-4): SQTIHQWPATLVQPVGSPLSLECTVEGTSNPNLYWYRQAAGRGLQLLFYSVGIGQISSEVPQNLSASRPQDRQFILSSKKLLLSDSGFYLCAWRQGEKLFFGSGTQLSVL.

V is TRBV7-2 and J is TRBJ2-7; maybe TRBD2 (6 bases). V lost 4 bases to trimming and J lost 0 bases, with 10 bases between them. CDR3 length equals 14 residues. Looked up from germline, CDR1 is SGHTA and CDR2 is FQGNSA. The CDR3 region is CASSSGLHSYEQYF. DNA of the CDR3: TGTGCCAGCAGCTCGGGACTGCACTCCTACGAGCAGTACTTC.

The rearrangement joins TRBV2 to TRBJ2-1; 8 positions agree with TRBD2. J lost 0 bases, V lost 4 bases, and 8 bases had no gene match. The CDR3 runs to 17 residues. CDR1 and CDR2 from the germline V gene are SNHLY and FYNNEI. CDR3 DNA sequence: TGTGCCAGCAGTGGGTGGCTTAGCGGGAACTCCTACAATGAGCAGTTCTTC. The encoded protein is CASSGWLSGNSYNEQFF.

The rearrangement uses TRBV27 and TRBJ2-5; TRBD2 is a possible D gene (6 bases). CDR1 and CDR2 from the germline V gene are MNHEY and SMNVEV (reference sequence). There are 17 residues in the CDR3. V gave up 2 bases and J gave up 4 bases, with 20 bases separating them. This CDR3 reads CASSLHGPGVGVETQYF. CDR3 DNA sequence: TGTGCCAGCAGTTTACACGGGCCGGGGGTCGGGGTAGAGACCCAGTACTTC.

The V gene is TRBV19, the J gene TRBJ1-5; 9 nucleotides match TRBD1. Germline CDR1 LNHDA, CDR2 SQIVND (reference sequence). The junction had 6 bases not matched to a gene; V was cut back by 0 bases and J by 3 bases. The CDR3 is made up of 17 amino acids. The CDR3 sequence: CASSIDRGQGNNQPQHF. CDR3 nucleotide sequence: TGTGCCAGTAGTATAGATCGGGGACAGGGAAACAATCAGCCCCAGCATTTT.

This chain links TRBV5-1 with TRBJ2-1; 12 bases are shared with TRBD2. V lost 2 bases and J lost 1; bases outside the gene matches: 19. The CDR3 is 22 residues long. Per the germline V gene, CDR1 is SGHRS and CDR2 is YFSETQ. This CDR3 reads CASSFGFSAGLAGPPSYNEQFF. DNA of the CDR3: TGCGCCAGCAGCTTTGGGTTTAGTGCGGGACTAGCGGGCCCACCGTCCTACAATGAGCAGTTCTTC.

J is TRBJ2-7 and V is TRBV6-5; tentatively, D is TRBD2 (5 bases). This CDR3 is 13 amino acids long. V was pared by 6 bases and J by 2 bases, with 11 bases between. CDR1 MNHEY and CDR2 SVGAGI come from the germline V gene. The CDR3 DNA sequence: TGTGCCAGCAGCCGAGGGCTCCCCTACGAGCAGTACTTC. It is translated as CASSRGLPYEQYF.

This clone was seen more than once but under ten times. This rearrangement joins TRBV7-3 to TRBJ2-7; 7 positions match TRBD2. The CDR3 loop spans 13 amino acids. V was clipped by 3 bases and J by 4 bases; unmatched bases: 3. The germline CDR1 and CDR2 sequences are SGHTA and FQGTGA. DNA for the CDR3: TGTGCCAGCAGCTTGGATAGCGGGTACGAGCAGTACTTC. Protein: CASSLDSGYEQYF.

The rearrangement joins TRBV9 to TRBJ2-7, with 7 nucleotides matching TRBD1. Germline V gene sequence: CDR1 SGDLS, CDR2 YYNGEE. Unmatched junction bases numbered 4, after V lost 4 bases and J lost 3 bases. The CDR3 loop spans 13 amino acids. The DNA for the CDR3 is TGTGCCAGCAGCTTCAGGACAGGCTACGAGCAGTACTTC. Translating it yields CASSFRTGYEQYF.

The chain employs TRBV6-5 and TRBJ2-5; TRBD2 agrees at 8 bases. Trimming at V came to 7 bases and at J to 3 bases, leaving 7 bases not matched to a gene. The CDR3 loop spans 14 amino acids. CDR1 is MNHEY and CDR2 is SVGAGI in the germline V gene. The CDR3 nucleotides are TGTGCCAGCACCAACGGGGGGGTTGAAGAGACCCAGTACTTC. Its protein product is CASTNGGVEETQYF.

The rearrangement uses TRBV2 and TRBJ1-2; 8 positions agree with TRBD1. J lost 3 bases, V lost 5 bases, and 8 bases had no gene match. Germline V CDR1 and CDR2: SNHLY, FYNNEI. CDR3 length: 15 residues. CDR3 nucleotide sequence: TGTGCCAGCAGTTCTCAGGGGGCGGCAGACTATGGCTACACCTTC. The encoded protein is CASSSQGAADYGYTF.

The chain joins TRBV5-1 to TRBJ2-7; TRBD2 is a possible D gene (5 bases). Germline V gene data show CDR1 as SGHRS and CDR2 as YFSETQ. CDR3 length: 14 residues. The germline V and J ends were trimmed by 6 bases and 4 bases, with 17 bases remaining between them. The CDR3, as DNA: TGCGCCAGCATCCCTAGCAAGAGAGCGTACGAGCAGTACTTC. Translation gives CASIPSKRAYEQYF.

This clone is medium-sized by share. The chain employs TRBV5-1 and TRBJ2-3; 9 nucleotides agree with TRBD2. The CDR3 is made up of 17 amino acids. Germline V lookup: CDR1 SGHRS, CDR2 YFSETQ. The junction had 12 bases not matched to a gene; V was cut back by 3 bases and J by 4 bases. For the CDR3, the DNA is TGCGCCAGCAGCTGGACGGCTAGCGGGGTTGTATCAGATACGCAGTATTTT. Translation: CASSWTASGVVSDTQYF.

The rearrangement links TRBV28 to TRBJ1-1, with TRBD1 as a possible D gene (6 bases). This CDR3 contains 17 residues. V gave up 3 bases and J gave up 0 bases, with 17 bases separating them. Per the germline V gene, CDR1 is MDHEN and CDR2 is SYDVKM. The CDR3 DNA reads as TGTGCCAGCAGTTTGAGGGGGGCCGGGAGGATGAACACTGAAGCTTTCTTT. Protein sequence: CASSLRGAGRMNTEAFF.

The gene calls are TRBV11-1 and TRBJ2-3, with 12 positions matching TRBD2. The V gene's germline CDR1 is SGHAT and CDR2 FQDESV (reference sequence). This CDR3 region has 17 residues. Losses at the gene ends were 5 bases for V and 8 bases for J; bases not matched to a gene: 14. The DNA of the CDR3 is TGTGCCAGCAGCCAACAGCTGGGGCTAGCGGGAGGGCCTACGCAGTATTTT. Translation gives CASSQQLGLAGGPTQYF.

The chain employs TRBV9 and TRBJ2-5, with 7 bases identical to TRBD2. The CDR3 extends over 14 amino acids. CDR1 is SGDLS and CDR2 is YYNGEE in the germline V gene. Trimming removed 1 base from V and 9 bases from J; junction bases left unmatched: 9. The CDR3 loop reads CASSVIERGEPQYF. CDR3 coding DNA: TGTGCCAGCAGCGTAATTGAGCGGGGTGAGCCCCAGTACTTC.

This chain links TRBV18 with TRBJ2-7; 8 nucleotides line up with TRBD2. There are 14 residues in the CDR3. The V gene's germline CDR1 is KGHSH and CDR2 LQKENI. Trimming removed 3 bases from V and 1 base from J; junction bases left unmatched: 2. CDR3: CASSPRGASYEQYF. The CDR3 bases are TGTGCCAGCTCACCGCGGGGGGCATCCTACGAGCAGTACTTC.

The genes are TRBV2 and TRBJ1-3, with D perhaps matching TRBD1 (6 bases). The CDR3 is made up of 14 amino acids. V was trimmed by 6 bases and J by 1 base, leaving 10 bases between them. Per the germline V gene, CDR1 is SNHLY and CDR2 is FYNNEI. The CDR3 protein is CASSAGTSGNTIYF. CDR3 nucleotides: TGTGCCAGCAGCGCCGGGACATCTGGAAACACCATATATTTT.

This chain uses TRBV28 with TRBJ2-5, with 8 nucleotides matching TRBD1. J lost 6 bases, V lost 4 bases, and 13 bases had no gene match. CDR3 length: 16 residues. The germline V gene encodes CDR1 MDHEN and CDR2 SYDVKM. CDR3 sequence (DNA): TGTGCCAGCAGTTCCCTTCAGGGGGCCTGGCCTAAGACCCAGTACTTC. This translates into CASSSLQGAWPKTQYF.